This entry is about one T cell receptor beta chain. An end of the junction does not agree with germline; a read error may underlie this. This entry is derived from a study of T cells in Graves' hyperthyroidism and ophthalmopathy. As for the study in general: Peripheral blood was taken when the disease was first diagnosed, before any treatment began.

Per the germline V gene, CDR1 is KGHDR and CDR2 is SFDVKD. The CDR3 sequence is 18 residues long. The PBMCs were sourced from fresh peripheral blood (approximately 10 ml). Template material for amplifying TCR beta CDR3 regions consisted of RNA transcripts. An initial round of RT-PCR targeting the TCR CDR3 relied on the HTBI primer set. TCRdb redid the calling of the multiplex PCR reads with MiXCR, one entry per CDR3 protein. This table has more than 550,000 distinct CDR3 sequences, roughly 17% appearing once. The chain employs TRBV24-1 and TRBJ1-2, with D hard to call. Sequenced material: blood. The sequence derives from a man aged 50 or older with Graves' hyperthyroidism. The CDR3 loop is CATSDTSTGLSANYGCTF. CDR3 nucleotide sequence: TGTGCCACCAGTGATACCTCGACGGGCCTGTCTGCGAACTATGGCTGCACCTTC.